The present entry profiles one T cell receptor beta chain with its context. What it recognizes is unknown. Method: immunoSEQ multiplex PCR; TCRdb's copy keeps in-frame clones and lacks some. The data show about 160,000 clones, approximately 94% seen once. CDR3 length: 14 residues. V lost 0 bases to trimming and J lost 10 bases, with 11 bases between them. Germline loops: CDR1 SGHRS, CDR2 YFSETQ. The data stem from a study of T cell responses to AZD1222 COVID-19 vaccine. Study observations and caveats: Only six or seven AZD1222 recipients tested seropositive at baseline.

The TCR sequence derives from an adult who received the AZD1222 COVID-19 vaccine. The rearrangement joins TRBV5-1 to TRBJ1-6; unclear D gene. The sample was peripheral blood, taken 28 days after the second AZD1222 dose. CDR3 DNA: TGCGCCAGCAGCTTGGAGGGAGTTGGATCACCCCTCCACTTT. Translating it yields CASSLEGVGSPLHF.